The text below deals with one TCR beta chain. The method was immunoSEQ multiplex PCR; TCRdb's version includes in-frame clones alone and lacks a portion of them. The sample consists of roughly 110,000 clones, around 80% of them appearing once. Germline V CDR1 and CDR2: SGHNT, YYREEE (reference sequence). This CDR3 comprises 18 residues. V trimming: 4 bases; J trimming: 4 bases; junction bases outside the gene matches: 13. This entry comes from a study of blood T cell repertoires in COVID-19. For the study at large: Spain, Italy and the United States supplied samples that represented acute and convalescent COVID-19.

The sequence was collected from a man between 65 and 79 years old with acute or convalescent COVID-19. Sequenced material: peripheral blood. V and J are TRBV5-4 and TRBJ1-3; 11 positions agree with TRBD1. CDR3 sequence reads: CASSPPNVGQGDGNTIYF. CDR3 sequence (DNA): TGTGCCAGCAGCCCACCTAACGTGGGACAGGGGGACGGAAACACCATATATTTT.